These T cell receptor beta chains were read from a single sample in a study of early T cells in non-severe SARS-CoV-2 infection. TCRdb re-derived calls from the 5' RACE reads in MiXCR, one entry per CDR3 protein. The sample includes around 50,000 distinct CDR3 sequences, 9.5% to 13% of them seen just once. The source material was whole blood. These receptors all come from an adult who was a healthcare worker with PCR-confirmed SARS-CoV-2 infection or an uninfected control (not recorded which). Each CDR3 is given with its conserved first and last residue. The D gene is left open where the match is weak.

D	V	J	CDR3
.	TRBV6-6	TRBJ2-1	CASSKDSRSKNEQFF
TRBD1	TRBV3-1	TRBJ2-7	CASSQAGTAFYEQYF
TRBD1	TRBV20-1	TRBJ1-5	CSARGQGINQPQHF
TRBD1	TRBV11-1	TRBJ1-2	CASSPRVGQGAPGYTF
.	TRBV3-1	TRBJ2-2	CASSQFGADGELFF
.	TRBV30	TRBJ2-2	CAWSVSSTGELFF
TRBD1	TRBV28	TRBJ2-1	CASKGTGGNNEQFF
.	TRBV29-1	TRBJ1-5	CSVKGGNQPQHF
.	TRBV7-2	TRBJ2-7	CASSPLGYWDEQYF
.	TRBV12-3/TRBV12-4	TRBJ2-4	CASSSRSDSLAKNIQYF
.	TRBV30	TRBJ2-2	CAWSVISGELFF
TRBD1	TRBV12-3/TRBV12-4	TRBJ1-1	CASRARTGVNTEAFF
.	TRBV7-8	TRBJ2-2	CASSFEENTGELFF
.	TRBV18	TRBJ2-7	CASSPSASYEQYF
.	TRBV28	TRBJ2-7	CASRGHTYEQYF
.	TRBV12-3/TRBV12-4	TRBJ2-4	CASSFPRQKNIQYF
TRBD2	TRBV7-3	TRBJ2-3	CASSRTSVHTDTQYF
.	TRBV6-1	TRBJ2-3	CASSFLEMELGDDTQYF
.	TRBV6-5	TRBJ2-3	CASRKVDTQYF
.	TRBV12-3/TRBV12-4	TRBJ1-4	CATGRGEKLFF
TRBD2	TRBV19	TRBJ2-1	CASSIGSGGSYNEQFF
.	TRBV7-8	TRBJ2-5	CASSPRMYSLEYF
TRBD1	TRBV5-1	TRBJ2-3	CASSLEGGPATQYF
.	TRBV28	TRBJ2-7	CASSLSLYEQYF
.	TRBV19	TRBJ1-2	CASSTRADTYYGYTF
.	TRBV10-1	TRBJ1-6	CASSESPYSPLHF
.	TRBV7-3	TRBJ2-2	CASSLKRGSTGELFF
.	TRBV7-3	TRBJ2-1	CASSLTGDSYNEQFF
TRBD2	TRBV7-3	TRBJ2-2	CASSLRFEVNLLAGVSGELFF
TRBD2	TRBV2	TRBJ2-3	CASSEIWTGGPTDTQYF
TRBD2	TRBV12-3/TRBV12-4	TRBJ2-7	CASSGLAGGSSYEQYF
.	TRBV20-1	TRBJ2-5	CSAFPRGVQETQYF
.	TRBV20-1	TRBJ2-7	CSAREGGRSYEQYF
.	TRBV12-5	TRBJ1-1	CASGLKENTEAFF
TRBD1	TRBV9	TRBJ2-7	CASSPRRTGGEQYF
.	TRBV28	TRBJ1-5	CATRTVNQPQHF
.	TRBV20-1	TRBJ2-7	CSARGGVFSEQYF